The clone carrying this T cell receptor beta chain was seen repeatedly, ten times or more. Libraries from naive CD8 cells were generated from 20,000 to 1,000,000 sorted cells (with 10%, 30% or 50% RNA). TCRdb recomputed calls from the PCR reads with MiXCR, one row per CDR3 protein. The sample contains about 68,000 distinct CDR3 sequences, 18% of which appear only once. Germline values: CDR1 LNHNV, CDR2 YYDKDF (reference sequence). After removal of 1 base from V and 3 bases from J, the junction contained 8 bases not matched to a gene. The CDR3 is 16 amino acids. The sample comes from a study of molecular identifiers for immune sequencing clone quantification. Whole-study context: Replicate experiments divided RNA from 20,000 or 100,000 naive CD8 cells into five parts and sequenced four.

The chain employs TRBV15 and TRBJ2-5; 7 bases are shared with TRBD1. This clonotype was sampled from a human donor in good health. Some libraries in this study had Jurkat cell RNA spiked in. What was sequenced was naive CD8+ T cells from blood, with Jurkat cell RNA spiked in. Subset described: FACS-sorted CD8+CD4-CCR7+CD45RA+ naive T cells. Here the CDR3 reads CATSRGEQGLEETQYF. Here the CDR3 DNA reads TGTGCCACCAGCAGAGGAGAACAGGGGCTTGAAGAGACCCAGTACTTC.